This TCR beta chain stems from a study of high-grade serous ovarian cancer treatment subgroups (dated by TCRdb to the early 2020s). Looking at the study overall: Sequencing yielded a mean of 14,192 reads and approximately 7,000 unique TCR beta rearrangements per sample. The study examined TCR beta repertoires in high-grade serous ovarian cancer patients who were grouped under a laparoscopic triage algorithm by complete gross resection or by neoadjuvant chemotherapy response. The cohort comprised approximately 30 patients: about ten with no residual disease after primary surgery (R0), about ten excellent NACT responders, and about ten poor NACT responders. One primary tumor sample and two metastatic tumor samples were collected from each patient, for a total of roughly 90 samples. General conclusions and limits of the study: TCR clonal relatedness correlated positively with neoantigen level and, by trend, with copy number variation and mutation load from whole-genome sequencing. The TCR repertoire analyses centered on CDR3, and CDR1 and CDR2 were not analyzed. Repertoire similarity between tumors from the same patient ranged from roughly 0.095 to 0.85, while tumors from different patients showed almost no similarity. Bulk tumor TCR sequencing lacked spatial information, limiting insight into HGSC tumor complexity and diversity.

Tumor samples were obtained before definitive surgery or chemotherapy. Genomic DNA extraction was performed by the MD Anderson Biospecimen Extraction Resource, and TCR sequencing was carried out by the MD Anderson Cancer Genomics Laboratory. On this clone: It has no known antigen specificity. There are no base qualities to consult, and no much larger clone falls within one base.

The 85 to 100 tumor samples underwent high-throughput TCR profiling with ImmunoSEQ. The authors processed their data as follows. The repertoire diversity metrics included richness (unique productive sequences), clonality, evenness and relatedness, and the Bhattacharyya coefficient was used to measure similarity between samples. In a sensitivity analysis, TCRs with fewer than two reads were excluded, and consistent conclusions were obtained. TCRdb's version of the immuneACCESS table is confined to in-frame rearrangements and falls short of the full clone set. An unresolved V gene accounts for under half of the shortfall where checked; the remainder is of unknown origin. V and J calls and clone size come straight from that table; D and trimming were deduced from the DNA. For this sample there are about 16,000 clones; approximately 71% appear just once. The ten largest clones take up 3.5% to 5% of the sample.

This TCR derives from a human donor with high-grade serous ovarian cancer. What was sequenced was tumor tissue.

The nucleotide sequence reads as follows: TGTGCCTGGAGTTCCCGCTTGGCGAGCAATCAGCCCCAGCATTTT. Translated, it gives CAWSSRLASNQPQHF. In this chain, TRBV30 is recombined with TRBJ1-5; the D segment cannot be called with confidence. Taken from the germline V gene (reference sequence), the CDR1 and CDR2 loops are GTSNPN and SVGIG. CDR3 length: 15 amino acids, cysteine to phenylalanine. Only the CDR3 region is kept as DNA, spanning 45 bases read in frame from base 1. V gives up 2 bases and J gives up 1 base, and the segment between their germline ends measures 12 bases.